The 32 T cell receptor beta chains in this list originate from one sample, sequenced in a study of T cell therapy after organ transplantation. Profiled with immunoSEQ multiplex PCR; TCRdb holds only in-frame clones, not every one. The table records some 1,900 clones, approximately 80% of them present only once. No antigen has been assigned to these receptors. The input for sequencing was CD8+ T cells from blood, taken before autologous CMV-specific T cell therapy. The source is a human patient who had received a solid organ transplant and had CMV disease.

The chain has TRBV9 and TRBJ2-1; the D is unclear. Trimming stripped 0 bases from V and 5 bases from J, with 12 bases between. CDR3 size: 15 residues. From germline, CDR1 is SGDLS and CDR2 YYNGEE. CDR3 residues: CASSVEGAEDNEQFF. The CDR3 nucleotides are TGTGCCAGCAGCGTAGAAGGTGCTGAGGACAATGAGCAGTTCTTC.

The chain uses TRBV4-1 and TRBJ1-2; 11 positions match TRBD1. The CDR3 runs 17 residues. CDR1 is MGHRA and CDR2 is YSYEKL in the germline V gene. With V trimmed by 3 bases and J by 5 bases, 11 bases remained unmatched. Written as DNA, the CDR3 is TGCGCCAGCAGCCATACGGGACAGGGGGTTACTCTTTATGGCTACACCTTC. Amino acid sequence: CASSHTGQGVTLYGYTF.

The V gene is TRBV11-2, the J gene TRBJ1-1; D gene unclear. Germline V gene lookup returns CDR1 SGHAT and CDR2 FQNNGV. The length of the CDR3 is 15 residues. Trimming took off 5 bases at V and 1 base at J, with 14 bases between the two ends. The CDR3 nucleotides read TGTGCCAGCAGCCCAGAGGGTCCCTCGAACACTGAAGCTTTCTTT. This translates into CASSPEGPSNTEAFF.

This rearrangement joins TRBV7-8 to TRBJ2-6; 7 bases map to TRBD1. CDR3 length: 19 residues. From germline, CDR1 is SGHVS and CDR2 FQNEAQ. Unmatched junction bases numbered 13, after V lost 5 bases and J lost 0 bases. CDR3 in amino acids: CASSRDPRDSYSGANVLTF. As DNA, the CDR3 is TGTGCCAGCAGCAGAGATCCCCGGGACAGTTACTCTGGGGCCAACGTCCTGACTTTC. Drawing the rest from reference TRBV7-8 and TRBJ2-6, the complete variable domain is GAGVSQSPRYKVAKRGQDVALRCDPISGHVSLFWYQQALGQGPEFLTYFQNEAQLDKSGLPSDRFFAERPEGSVSTLKIQRTQQEDSAVYLCASSRDPRDSYSGANVLTFGAGSRLTVL.

The chain carries TRBV27 and TRBJ1-1; D gene unclear. The germline gives CDR1 MNHEY, CDR2 SMNVEV (reference sequence). This CDR3 spans 13 amino acids. Deletions cut 2 bases from V and 10 bases from J, with 14 bases between. CDR3 sequence: CASSLDRPPPAFF. The CDR3 bases are TGTGCCAGCAGTTTAGATCGCCCCCCTCCAGCTTTCTTT.

This chain joins TRBV28 and TRBJ1-2; D is unresolved. Germline CDR1 MDHEN, CDR2 SYDVKM. The V end lost 7 bases, the J end lost 5 bases, and 14 bases lay between the germline ends. The length of the CDR3 is 13 residues. CDR3 nucleotide sequence: TGTGCCAGCACCCCCGACTCCTTTTATGGCTACACCTTC. Protein: CASTPDSFYGYTF.

This clone was detected a few times. V gene TRBV6-1 combines with J gene TRBJ1-1; no clear D gene. Deletions cut 5 bases from V and 2 bases from J, with 9 bases between. CDR3 length: 13 amino acids. Germline V CDR1 and CDR2: MNHNS, SASEGT. CDR3 bases: TGTGCCAGCAGTCGTCAGGAAAACACTGAAGCTTTCTTT. Its translation: CASSRQENTEAFF.

This clone turned up a few times. V and J are TRBV29-1 and TRBJ1-1, with a possible D match to TRBD1 (6 bases). Trimming left V 2 bases short and J 5 bases short, with 9 bases between. In germline, CDR1 is SQVTM, CDR2 ANQGSEA. The CDR3 has 12 residues. The CDR3 bases are TGCAGCGTTGAACCAGGGGAGACTGAAGCTTTCTTT. It is translated as CSVEPGETEAFF. The variable domain in full, completed from reference TRBV29-1 and TRBJ1-1, reads SAVISQKPSRDICQRGTSLTIQCQVDSQVTMMFWYRQQPGQSLTLIATANQGSEATYESGFVIDKFPISRPNLTFSTLTVSNMSPEDSSIYLCSVEPGETEAFFGQGTRLTVV.

This chain connects TRBV6-6 to TRBJ1-1; the match to TRBD1 covers 7 bases. Germline CDR1 reads MNHNY; CDR2 reads SVGAGI (reference sequence). V shed 8 bases, J shed 4 bases, and the junction held 16 bases outside the gene matches. The CDR3 is made up of 16 amino acids. CDR3 DNA: TGTGCCAGCCTTACAGGGGCGCATAGTTTAGGCACTGAAGCTTTCTTT. It translates to CASLTGAHSLGTEAFF.

This clone has only one observation. The chain is built from TRBV7-6 and TRBJ2-7; TRBD2 matches at 10 bases. The CDR3 loop spans 16 amino acids. Losses at the gene ends were 0 bases for V and 5 bases for J; bases not matched to a gene: 7. Germline V lookup: CDR1 SGHVS, CDR2 FNYEAQ. The chain's CDR3 is CASSLALAGVPHEQYF. CDR3 DNA: TGTGCCAGCAGCTTAGCGCTAGCGGGGGTCCCTCACGAGCAGTACTTC.

The rearrangement uses TRBV27 and TRBJ2-7, with TRBD2 matching over 7 bases. Germline V gene data show CDR1 as MNHEY and CDR2 as SMNVEV (reference sequence). Trimming removed 5 bases from V and 0 bases from J; junction bases left unmatched: 4. The CDR3 totals 14 residues. As DNA, the CDR3 is TGTGCCAGCAGTGCCCGGGACTACTCCTACGAGCAGTACTTC. This gives the protein CASSARDYSYEQYF.

The J gene is TRBJ2-7, the V gene TRBV19; D call uncertain. Trimming removed 5 bases from V and 2 bases from J, with 16 bases in between. Per the germline V gene, CDR1 is LNHDA and CDR2 is SQIVND (reference sequence). This CDR3 contains 15 residues. The DNA of the CDR3 is TGTGCCAGTAGTGCCGGAACTATACCAACCTACGAGCAGTACTTC. Its translation: CASSAGTIPTYEQYF.

This chain uses TRBV11-2 with TRBJ2-5; D not certain. TRBJ2-7 explains the end of the DNA better; the J call may be wrong. Germline V CDR1 and CDR2: SGHAT, FQNNGV. The CDR3 covers 12 residues. CDR3 nucleotide sequence: TGTGCCAGCAGCTCCAGTACTTACGAGCAGTACTTC. Translation: CASSSSTYEQYF.

This chain uses TRBV2 with TRBJ2-7; no reliable D call. The V gene lost 0 bases and the J gene lost 0 bases, with 12 bases spanning the gap. The CDR3 totals 16 residues. Germline CDR1 reads SNHLY; CDR2 reads FYNNEI. The CDR3 spells CASSEALGIRSYEQYF. The CDR3, as DNA: TGTGCCAGCAGTGAAGCACTGGGGATCCGCTCCTACGAGCAGTACTTC.

The V and J genes are TRBV29-1 and TRBJ1-1; D not certain. The CDR3 has 15 amino acids. The V end was cut by 5 bases, the J end by 3 bases, with 19 bases between. Per germline, CDR1 SQVTM and CDR2 ANQGSEA. This CDR3 is CSVSGQREWDTEAFF. Here the CDR3 DNA reads TGCAGCGTTAGTGGTCAAAGGGAGTGGGACACTGAAGCTTTCTTT.

The gene calls are TRBV2 and TRBJ1-5; 7 nucleotides agree with TRBD1. V was pared by 6 bases and J by 4 bases, with 9 bases of the junction left unmatched. The germline CDR1 and CDR2 sequences are SNHLY and FYNNEI. CDR3 size: 15 residues. CDR3 in amino acids: CASRDREGRNQPQHF. CDR3 in DNA: TGTGCCAGCAGAGACAGGGAGGGGAGGAATCAGCCCCAGCATTTT.

The sample holds one count of this clone. The rearrangement uses TRBV6-1 and TRBJ2-6; no clear D. The V end was cut by 2 bases, the J end by 4 bases, with 9 bases between. The CDR3 contains 15 residues. Germline loops: CDR1 MNHNS, CDR2 SASEGT. CDR3 amino acids: CASSETLAGANVLTF. The CDR3 DNA reads TGTGCCAGCAGTGAAACCCTGGCCGGGGCCAACGTCCTGACTTTC.

The chain carries TRBV28 and TRBJ2-7; TRBD2 might be the D (5 bases). Trimming cost V 6 bases and J 3 bases, with 15 bases left between them. Germline-derived CDR1 and CDR2 are MDHEN and SYDVKM. This CDR3 is 14 amino acids long. CDR3 loop: CASSITGSYYEQYF. CDR3 DNA: TGTGCCAGCAGCATTACGGGGTCTTACTACGAGCAGTACTTC.

V is TRBV27 and J is TRBJ2-7; weak D call: TRBD2 (6 bases). The germline V and J ends were trimmed by 2 bases and 4 bases, with 15 bases remaining between them. This CDR3 has 15 amino acids. CDR1 and CDR2 (germline): MNHEY, SMNVEV (reference sequence). CDR3 nucleotides: TGTGCCAGCAGTTTAACCGGGGGTAAATTTTACGAGCAGTACTTC. Amino acids: CASSLTGGKFYEQYF.

The chain links TRBV27 to TRBJ1-1; D is perhaps TRBD1 (5 bases). Looked up from germline, CDR1 is MNHEY and CDR2 is SMNVEV (reference sequence). The germline V and J ends were trimmed by 2 bases and 7 bases, with 14 bases remaining between them. The CDR3 is made up of 14 amino acids. The CDR3 nucleotides are TGTGCCAGCAGTTTAGCCGGGGGTAAGAGTGAAGCTTTCTTT. As protein: CASSLAGGKSEAFF.

The chain is built from TRBV6-5 and TRBJ1-1, with D unresolved. The germline V gene encodes CDR1 MNHEY and CDR2 SVGAGI. The CDR3 loop spans 14 amino acids. V lost 2 bases and J 1 base, leaving 8 bases between the germline ends. CDR3 region: CASSYGMENTEAFF. The CDR3 nucleotides read TGTGCCAGCAGTTACGGGATGGAGAACACTGAAGCTTTCTTT.

The CDR3 here is CASSYKGYEQYF. For the CDR3, the DNA is TGTGCCAGCAGTTACAAAGGATACGAGCAGTACTTC. J is TRBJ2-7 and V is TRBV6-5; no reliable D call. Germline CDR1 and CDR2: MNHEY and SVGAGI. CDR3 length: 12 residues. Trimming stripped 2 bases from V and 4 bases from J, with 6 bases between.

This clone was detected a few times. The chain has TRBV21-1 and TRBJ1-2. TRBV21-1 is a recognized pseudogene. The CDR3 runs 18 residues. Here the CDR3 reads CASSKALQVKGANYGYTF. In nucleotides, the CDR3 is TGTGCCAGCAGCAAAGCGCTACAAGTAAAAGGAGCTAACTATGGCTACACCTTC.

The rearrangement joins TRBV30 to TRBJ2-7, with unresolved D. This CDR3 comprises 11 residues. The V end was cut by 1 base, the J end by 3 bases, with 4 bases between. Germline V CDR1 and CDR2: GTSNPN, SVGIG (reference sequence). The CDR3 sequence: CAWSGGYEQYF. Here the CDR3 DNA reads TGTGCCTGGAGTGGGGGCTACGAGCAGTACTTC.

J is TRBJ1-4 and V is TRBV27, with a weak D call TRBD1 (5 bases). This CDR3 is built from 14 residues. Trimming stripped 0 bases from V and 6 bases from J, with 8 bases between. Germline V gene data show CDR1 as MNHEY and CDR2 as SMNVEV (reference sequence). Here the CDR3 DNA reads TGTGCCAGCAGTTTATCGGTGGGACATGAAAAACTGTTTTTT. It specifies CASSLSVGHEKLFF.

The chain is built from TRBV30 and TRBJ2-3; D gene unclear. This CDR3 region has 12 residues. Trimming took off 4 bases at V and 2 bases at J, with 7 bases between the two ends. Germline V lookup: CDR1 GTSNPN, CDR2 SVGIG (reference sequence). The CDR3 loop is CAWTRATDTQYF. The CDR3 DNA sequence: TGTGCCTGGACTCGAGCCACAGATACGCAGTATTTT.

The CDR3 protein is CASRERGYNEQFF. CDR3 coding DNA: TGCGCCAGCCGGGAGCGGGGCTACAATGAGCAGTTCTTC. The chain has TRBV5-1 and TRBJ2-1, with 7 bases aligning to TRBD2. J lost 3 bases, V lost 7 bases, and 4 bases had no gene match. CDR3 size: 13 residues. The germline CDR1 and CDR2 sequences are SGHRS and YFSETQ.

V is TRBV19 and J is TRBJ2-5; TRBD2 agrees at 10 bases. After removal of 6 bases from V and 3 bases from J, the junction contained 13 bases not matched to a gene. The CDR3 is made up of 17 amino acids. Per germline, CDR1 LNHDA and CDR2 SQIVND (reference sequence). The CDR3 nucleotides are TGTGCCAGTAGCGAATTGTTGGGGCTAGCGGGAGAAGAGACCCAGTACTTC. Its protein is CASSELLGLAGEETQYF.

The gene calls are TRBV12-5 and TRBJ2-7; possible D gene TRBD2, 5 bases. There are 12 residues in the CDR3. V was trimmed by 6 bases and J by 1 base, leaving 7 bases between them. Germline V lookup: CDR1 LGHNT, CDR2 FRNRAP. For the CDR3, the DNA is TGTGCTAGTGGGTCGGGGTCCTACGAGCAGTACTTC. This sequence encodes CASGSGSYEQYF.

The chain combines TRBV4-3 with TRBJ1-1; TRBD1 matches 7 bases. From germline, CDR1 is LGHNA and CDR2 YSLEER. The J segment lost 5 bases and the V segment lost 4 bases, leaving 10 bases of the junction unmatched. This CDR3 region has 15 residues. CDR3 sequence (DNA): TGCGCCAGCAGCCCAAAAACAGGGGTAGGGACTGAAGCTTTCTTT. It encodes CASSPKTGVGTEAFF.

This chain links TRBV11-2 with TRBJ2-5, with 7 bases aligning to TRBD2. The CDR3 has 15 residues. After removal of 5 bases from V and 5 bases from J, the junction contained 11 bases not matched to a gene. The germline gives CDR1 SGHAT, CDR2 FQNNGV. CDR3: CASSMSGKPGETQYF. For the CDR3, the DNA is TGTGCCAGCAGCATGAGCGGGAAACCCGGGGAGACCCAGTACTTC.

The chain employs TRBV5-6 and TRBJ2-7, with D perhaps TRBD2 (6 bases). The CDR3 is 13 residues long. In germline, CDR1 is SGHDT, CDR2 YYEEEE. V dropped 2 bases and J dropped 5 bases, with 11 bases sitting between them. The CDR3 DNA reads TGTGCCAGCAGCTTCGGGGGAGTGAACGAGCAGTACTTC. It translates to CASSFGGVNEQYF. Combining the CDR3 with reference TRBV5-6 and TRBJ2-7 gives the whole variable domain DAGVTQSPTHLIKTRGQQVTLRCSPKSGHDTVSWYQQALGQGPQFIFQYYEEEERQRGNFPDRFSGHQFPNYSSELNVNALLLGDSALYLCASSFGGVNEQYFGPGTRLTVT.